This entry features one T cell receptor (beta chain) sequence. One end of the junction varies from germline; a read error may be responsible. These data belong to a study of T cells in Graves' hyperthyroidism and ophthalmopathy. TCR beta CDR3 regions were amplified from RNA. The study used the HTBI primer set for a first-round RT-PCR of the TCR CDR3. TCRdb re-analysed the multiplex PCR reads in MiXCR, keeping a single row per CDR3 protein. The repertoire holds over 300,000 distinct CDR3 sequences, with about 14% as singletons. This CDR3 is 18 amino acids long. CDR1 and CDR2 from the germline V gene are KGHDR and SFDVKD.

This clonotype was sampled from a woman aged 55-69 years with Graves' hyperthyroidism. V usage is TRBV24-1 and J usage is TRBJ2-1; 16 bases map to TRBD2. The sequenced sample consisted of blood. CDR3 region: CAASDGTSGRGSYNEQFF. DNA for the CDR3: TGTGCCGCCAGTGATGGGACTAGCGGGAGGGGGTCCTACAATGAGCAGTTCTTC.